A single sample is the source of the 26 T cell receptor beta chains below, sequenced in a study of control samples from healthy donors and cancer patients. The method was immunoSEQ multiplex PCR; TCRdb's version includes in-frame clones alone and lacks a portion of them. Of roughly 92,000 clones in the sample, approximately 88% are singletons; the top ten hold about 7.6%. Sequencing was carried out using blood. Receptor source: a woman aged 60-75 years in good health.

This rearrangement joins TRBV27 to TRBJ2-2, with 9 bases lining up with TRBD2. Germline V gene data show CDR1 as MNHEY and CDR2 as SMNVEV (reference sequence). Trimming removed 5 bases from V and 4 bases from J; junction bases left unmatched: 8. This CDR3 has 16 residues. CDR3 region: CASSPLAGRVTGELFF. CDR3 sequence (DNA): TGTGCCAGCAGTCCTCTAGCGGGGCGGGTCACCGGGGAGCTGTTTTTT.

About this clone itself: At one end the junction does not follow the germline gene, possibly because of a read error. The chain combines TRBV2 with TRBJ1-2; D uncertain. Germline CDR1 and CDR2: SNHLY and FYNNEI. This CDR3 region has 13 residues. The CDR3 DNA is TGTGCCAGCAGTGGTCCGTCGGGCTATGGCTATACCTTC. Encoded protein: CASSGPSGYGYTF.

The DNA for the CDR3 is TGTGCCAGCAGCGATTTACAGGGCCTCGCAGATACGCAGTATTTT. It codes for CASSDLQGLADTQYF. The J gene is TRBJ2-3, the V gene TRBV5-4, with D possibly matching TRBD1 (6 bases). The ends were cut back, 4 bases at V and 4 bases at J, with 16 bases in the middle. The CDR3 is 15 amino acids. Germline lookup yields CDR1 SGHNT and CDR2 YYREEE (reference sequence).

In this sample, this clone turned up a few times. The chain uses TRBV28 and TRBJ2-1; possibly TRBD1 for D (6 bases). CDR3 length: 16 residues. V lost 3 bases to trimming and J lost 12 bases, with 24 bases between them. CDR1 is MDHEN, CDR2 SYDVKM, per germline. CDR3 sequence reads: CASSLTSGERLGGQFF. The DNA of the CDR3 is TGTGCCAGCAGTTTGACGTCAGGGGAGCGGTTAGGGGGGCAGTTCTTC.

This chain links TRBV11-2 with TRBJ2-2; 8 nucleotides line up with TRBD2. This CDR3 has 16 residues. Germline CDR1 is SGHAT and CDR2 is FQNNGV. V trimming: 5 bases; J trimming: 2 bases; junction bases outside the gene matches: 7. CDR3 nucleotide sequence: TGTGCCAGCAGCCCGCAACTAGCGGCAAACACCGGGGAGCTGTTTTTT. This codes for CASSPQLAANTGELFF. The whole variable domain, remainder taken from reference TRBV11-2 and TRBJ2-2, is EAGVAQSPRYKIIEKRQSVAFWCNPISGHATLYWYQQILGQGPKLLIQFQNNGVVDDSQLPKDRFSAERLKGVDSTLKIQPAKLEDSAVYLCASSPQLAANTGELFFGEGSRLTVL.

The DNA for the CDR3 is TGTGCCAGCAGCCCCGGGACAGGGGGGACCTACGAGCAGTACTTC. Its protein is CASSPGTGGTYEQYF. V is TRBV7-6 and J is TRBJ2-7, with 11 bases identical to TRBD1. CDR3 length equals 15 residues. V shed 5 bases and J 2 bases; nucleotides not matched to a gene: 5. The germline CDR1 and CDR2 sequences are SGHVS and FNYEAQ.

This chain uses TRBV23-1 with TRBJ1-1, with D unclear. TRBV23-1 is known as an ORF, though its function is uncertain. This CDR3 is 14 amino acids long. The germline V and J ends were trimmed by 4 bases and 2 bases, with 11 bases remaining between them. CDR3 bases: TGCGCCAGCAGTCTGAATAGTATCAACACTGAAGCTTTCTTT. This sequence encodes CASSLNSINTEAFF.

This rearrangement joins TRBV6-5 to TRBJ2-2; perhaps TRBD1 as D (5 bases). CDR1 MNHEY and CDR2 SVGAGI come from the germline V gene. The V gene lost 7 bases and the J gene lost 6 bases, with 9 bases spanning the gap. This CDR3 region has 12 residues. Written as DNA, the CDR3 is TGTGCCAGCAAGCAGGGTTCCGGGGAGCTGTTTTTT. Translating it yields CASKQGSGELFF.

J is TRBJ2-7 and V is TRBV4-2; tentatively, D is TRBD2 (6 bases). Germline loops: CDR1 LGHNA, CDR2 YNFKEQ. V was trimmed by 4 bases and J by 0 bases, leaving 13 bases between them. This CDR3 spans 15 amino acids. The DNA of the CDR3 is TGTGCCAGCAGCCCTAGGGTCGGGGGCTCCTACGAGCAGTACTTC. Encoded protein: CASSPRVGGSYEQYF.

This chain uses TRBV3-1 (or the pseudogene TRBV3-2) with TRBJ1-2; 9 bases align to TRBD1. Germline V gene sequence: CDR1 LGHDT, CDR2 YNNKEL (reference sequence). The junction had 8 bases not matched to a gene; V was cut back by 1 base and J by 8 bases. This CDR3 spans 15 amino acids. CDR3 protein: CASSQAGTGGFGYTF. CDR3 nucleotides: TGTGCCAGCAGCCAAGCGGGAACAGGGGGCTTCGGCTACACCTTC.

V gene TRBV25-1 combines with J gene TRBJ1-1; TRBD1 is a possible D gene (6 bases). The CDR3 has 15 amino acids. Trimming pared 3 bases from V and 3 bases from J, leaving 14 bases between. Germline loops: CDR1 MGHDK, CDR2 SYGVNS. This chain's CDR3 is CASSERGARDTEAFF. The CDR3 DNA is TGTGCCAGCAGTGAGAGGGGGGCCCGGGACACTGAAGCTTTCTTT.

The count of this clone is one. This chain connects TRBV5-1 to TRBJ2-1; no reliable D call. This CDR3 region has 14 residues. V was shortened by 4 bases and J by 1 base, with 9 bases between the two germline ends. In germline, CDR1 is SGHRS, CDR2 YFSETQ. The CDR3 sequence: CASSPGPSYNEQFF. The CDR3 DNA is TGCGCCAGCAGCCCTGGGCCTTCCTACAATGAGCAGTTCTTC.

Written as DNA, the CDR3 is TGTGCCAGCAGCCCGGGGACCTACGAGCAGTACTTC. It is translated as CASSPGTYEQYF. This sequence joins TRBV12-3 or TRBV12-4 and TRBJ2-7; perhaps TRBD2 as D (5 bases). The length of the CDR3 is 12 residues. Between the trimmed V and J ends, which lost 6 bases and 2 bases, there was a span of 8 bases.

This clone is a singleton in its sample. V usage is TRBV9 and J usage is TRBJ1-1, with D uncertain. The V end was cut by 0 bases, the J end by 2 bases, with 17 bases between. CDR3 size: 17 residues. Germline V lookup: CDR1 SGDLS, CDR2 YYNGEE. CDR3: CASSVDDGWSTNTEAFF. The CDR3 coding sequence is TGTGCCAGCAGCGTAGACGATGGGTGGAGTACAAACACTGAAGCTTTCTTT.

V is TRBV20-1 and J is TRBJ1-1; D unclear. From germline, CDR1 is DFQATT and CDR2 SNEGSKA (reference sequence). V was pared by 3 bases and J by 8 bases, with 13 bases between. There are 12 residues in the CDR3. CDR3 nucleotide sequence: TGCAGTGCTAGTCCCATCGGGCGGGAAGCTTTCTTT. As protein: CSASPIGREAFF.

This clone has a handful of counts. The chain recombines TRBV18 with TRBJ2-5; D perhaps matches TRBD1 (5 bases). Germline V gene lookup returns CDR1 KGHSH and CDR2 LQKENI. Between the trimmed V and J ends, which lost 3 bases and 5 bases, there was a span of 10 bases. The CDR3 runs 13 residues. CDR3: CASSPDSRETQYF. For the CDR3, the DNA is TGTGCCAGCTCACCTGACAGTCGGGAGACCCAGTACTTC.

This chain connects TRBV29-1 to TRBJ2-7; weak D call: TRBD2 (6 bases). CDR1 and CDR2 from the germline V gene are SQVTM and ANQGSEA. This CDR3 has 12 residues. The V end lost 3 bases, the J end lost 3 bases, and 9 bases lay between the germline ends. CDR3 amino acids: CSVEVGGYEQYF. CDR3 nucleotides: TGCAGCGTTGAGGTGGGGGGCTACGAGCAGTACTTC.

V gene TRBV27 combines with J gene TRBJ1-4; D is ambiguous. V gave up 6 bases and J gave up 0 bases, with 8 bases separating them. The CDR3 extends over 14 amino acids. Germline loops: CDR1 MNHEY, CDR2 SMNVEV (reference sequence). CDR3 residues: CASSPLATNEKLFF. Here the CDR3 DNA reads TGTGCCAGCAGCCCCCTTGCAACTAATGAAAAACTGTTTTTT.

The V gene is TRBV6-1, the J gene TRBJ2-7; 9 bases fit TRBD1. This CDR3 region has 14 residues. With V trimmed by 3 bases and J by 0 bases, 0 bases remained unmatched. Germline assignment: CDR1 MNHNS and CDR2 SASEGT. As DNA, the CDR3 is TGTGCCAGCAGTGAGACAGGGGGCTCCTACGAGCAGTACTTC. It yields the protein CASSETGGSYEQYF.

The chain has TRBV7-9 and TRBJ2-2; weak D call: TRBD1 (6 bases). The CDR3 consists of 13 residues. The germline CDR1 and CDR2 sequences are SEHNR and FQNEAQ (reference sequence). V was cut by 3 bases and J by 5 bases, with 7 bases left in between. Here the CDR3 DNA reads TGTGCCAGCAGCTTTACAGGGACCGGGGAGCTGTTTTTT. It codes for CASSFTGTGELFF. Full variable domain (remainder filled in from reference TRBV7-9 and TRBJ2-2): DTGVSQNPRHKITKRGQNVTFRCDPISEHNRLYWYRQTLGQGPEFLTYFQNEAQLEKSRLLSDRFSAERPKGSFSTLEIQRTEQGDSAMYLCASSFTGTGELFFGEGSRLTVL.

J is TRBJ2-1 and V is TRBV5-1; D is perhaps TRBD1 (6 bases). Germline V lookup: CDR1 SGHRS, CDR2 YFSETQ. CDR3 length equals 15 residues. V lost 4 bases, J lost 3 bases, and 14 bases lay in between. The CDR3: CASSPTGSFYNEQFF. The DNA of the CDR3 is TGCGCCAGCAGCCCTACAGGGTCCTTCTACAATGAGCAGTTCTTC.

The CDR3 region has the DNA TGTGCCAGCAGCTTACAAGGCGGGGGGAATTCACCCCTCCACTTT. Its protein is CASSLQGGGNSPLHF. The chain is built from TRBV7-9 and TRBJ1-6; D possibly corresponds to TRBD1 (5 bases). Deletions cut 2 bases from V and 7 bases from J, with 12 bases between. This CDR3 is built from 15 residues. The germline V gene has CDR1 SEHNR and CDR2 FQNEAQ (reference sequence).

The V call is TRBV2, the J call TRBJ2-3; D unclear. The CDR3 is 12 amino acids. The ends were cut back, 5 bases at V and 6 bases at J, with 9 bases in the middle. CDR1 and CDR2 (germline): SNHLY, FYNNEI. CDR3 DNA: TGTGCCAGCAGTCCCATGGTGGATACGCAGTATTTT. Residues: CASSPMVDTQYF.

The V call is TRBV28, the J call TRBJ2-7; D may match TRBD1 or TRBD2 (6 bases each). CDR1 and CDR2 (germline): MDHEN, SYDVKM. The CDR3 has 14 amino acids. The V and J ends lost 8 bases and 4 bases respectively, with 18 bases between them. The CDR3 DNA reads as TGTGCCAGCGGGGCGCATCGGGGGCGGTACGAGCAGTACTTC. Residues: CASGAHRGRYEQYF.

V usage is TRBV5-4 and J usage is TRBJ1-3; no reliable D call. V lost 4 bases and J lost 2, with 7 bases in between. The CDR3 is 13 residues long. Germline assignment: CDR1 SGHNT and CDR2 YYREEE (reference sequence). CDR3 loop: CASSASPGNTIYF. In DNA, the CDR3 is TGTGCCAGCAGCGCCAGTCCTGGAAACACCATATATTTT.

The chain employs TRBV4-3 and TRBJ2-1; 9 positions agree with TRBD2. Germline lookup yields CDR1 LGHNA and CDR2 YSLEER. This CDR3 region has 16 residues. Trimming removed 0 bases from V and 10 bases from J; junction bases left unmatched: 10. In nucleotides, the CDR3 is TGCGCCAGCAGCCAAGATGAGGCTAGCGGGGCGGTGGAGCAGTTCTTC. This gives the protein CASSQDEASGAVEQFF.